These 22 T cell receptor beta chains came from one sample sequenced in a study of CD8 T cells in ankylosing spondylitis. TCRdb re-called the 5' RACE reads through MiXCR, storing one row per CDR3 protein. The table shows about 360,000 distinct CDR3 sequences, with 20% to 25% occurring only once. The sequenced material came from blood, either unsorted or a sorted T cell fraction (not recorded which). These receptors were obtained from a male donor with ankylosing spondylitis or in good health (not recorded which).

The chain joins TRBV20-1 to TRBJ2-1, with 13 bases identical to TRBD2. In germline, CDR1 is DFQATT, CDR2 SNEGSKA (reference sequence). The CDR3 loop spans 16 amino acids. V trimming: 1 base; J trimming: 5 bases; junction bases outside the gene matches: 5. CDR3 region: CSARAWGLAGHNEQFF. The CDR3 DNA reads TGCAGTGCTAGAGCTTGGGGACTAGCGGGGCACAATGAGCAGTTCTTC.

The CDR3 sequence is CASSYPAGGHVEELFF. CDR3 sequence (DNA): TGTGCCAGCAGTTACCCAGCGGGGGGGCATGTGGAGGAGCTGTTTTTT. The chain is built from TRBV12-3 or TRBV12-4 and TRBJ2-2; 10 bases map to TRBD2. J lost 10 bases, V lost 4 bases, and 12 bases had no gene match. CDR3 size: 16 residues.

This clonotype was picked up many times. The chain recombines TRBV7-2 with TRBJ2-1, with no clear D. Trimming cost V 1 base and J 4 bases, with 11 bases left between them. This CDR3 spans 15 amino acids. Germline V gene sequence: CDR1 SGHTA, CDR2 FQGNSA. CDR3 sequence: CASSLVIGKYNEQFF. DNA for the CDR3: TGTGCCAGCAGCTTAGTGATTGGGAAGTACAATGAGCAGTTCTTC.

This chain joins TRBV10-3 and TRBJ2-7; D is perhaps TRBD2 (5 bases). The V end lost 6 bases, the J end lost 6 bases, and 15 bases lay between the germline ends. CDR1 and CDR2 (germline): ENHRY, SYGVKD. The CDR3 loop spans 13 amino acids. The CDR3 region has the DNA TGTGCCATCAGACTAGGCAGCGAGGGCGAGCAGTACTTC. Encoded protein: CAIRLGSEGEQYF.

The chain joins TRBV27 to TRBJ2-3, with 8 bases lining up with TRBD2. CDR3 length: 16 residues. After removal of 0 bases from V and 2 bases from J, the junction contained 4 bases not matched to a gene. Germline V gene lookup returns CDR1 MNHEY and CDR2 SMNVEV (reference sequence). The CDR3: CASSLSSGEYTDTQYF. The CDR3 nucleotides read TGTGCCAGCAGTTTATCTAGCGGGGAATACACAGATACGCAGTATTTT.

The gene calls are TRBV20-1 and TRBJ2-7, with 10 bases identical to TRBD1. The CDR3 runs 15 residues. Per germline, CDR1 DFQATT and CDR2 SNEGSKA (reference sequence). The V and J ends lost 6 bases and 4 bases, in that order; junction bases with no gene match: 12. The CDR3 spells CSARNRQGAMYEQYF. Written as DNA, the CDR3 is TGCAGTGCCCGCAACCGACAGGGGGCAATGTACGAGCAGTACTTC.

CDR3 in DNA: TGTGCCAGCAGCCACCCAAGGGCGTACCAAGAGACCCAGTACTTC. Its translation: CASSHPRAYQETQYF. The chain couples TRBV7-8 to TRBJ2-5; no definite D call. The germline V and J ends were trimmed by 5 bases and 0 bases, with 13 bases remaining between them. This CDR3 is 15 amino acids long. Germline CDR1 is SGHVS and CDR2 is FQNEAQ.

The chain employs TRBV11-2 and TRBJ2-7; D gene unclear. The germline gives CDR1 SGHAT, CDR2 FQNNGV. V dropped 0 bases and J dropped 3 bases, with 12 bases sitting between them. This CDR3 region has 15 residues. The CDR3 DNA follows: TGTGCCAGCAGCTTAGATCCGGGTCCTCTCTACGAGCAGTACTTC. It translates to CASSLDPGPLYEQYF.

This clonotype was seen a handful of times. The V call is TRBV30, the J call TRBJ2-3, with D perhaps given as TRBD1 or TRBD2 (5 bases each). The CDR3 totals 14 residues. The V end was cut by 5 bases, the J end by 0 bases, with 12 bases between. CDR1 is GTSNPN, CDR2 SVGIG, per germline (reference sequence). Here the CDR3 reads CAWGGLSSTDTQYF. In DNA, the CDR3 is TGTGCCTGGGGGGGTTTGAGCAGCACAGATACGCAGTATTTT.

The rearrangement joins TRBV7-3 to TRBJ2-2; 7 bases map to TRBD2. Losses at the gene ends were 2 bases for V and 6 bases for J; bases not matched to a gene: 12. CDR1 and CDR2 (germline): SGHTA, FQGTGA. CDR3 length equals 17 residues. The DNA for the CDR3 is TGTGCCAGCAGCTTAGTAGTAGGAGCGGGATTTGCCGGGGAGCTGTTTTTT. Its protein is CASSLVVGAGFAGELFF.

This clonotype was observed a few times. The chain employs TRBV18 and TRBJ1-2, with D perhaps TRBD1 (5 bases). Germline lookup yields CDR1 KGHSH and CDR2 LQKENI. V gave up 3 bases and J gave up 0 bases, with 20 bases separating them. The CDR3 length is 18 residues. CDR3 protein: CASSPPGPGHPANYGYTF. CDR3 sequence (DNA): TGTGCCAGCTCACCTCCCGGTCCCGGACATCCAGCTAACTATGGCTACACCTTC.

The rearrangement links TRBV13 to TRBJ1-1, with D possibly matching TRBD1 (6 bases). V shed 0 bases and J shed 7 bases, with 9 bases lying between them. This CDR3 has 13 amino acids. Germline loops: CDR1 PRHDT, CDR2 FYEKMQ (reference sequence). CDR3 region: CASSLGGGDEAFF. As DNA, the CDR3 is TGTGCCAGCAGCTTAGGAGGGGGGGATGAAGCTTTCTTT.

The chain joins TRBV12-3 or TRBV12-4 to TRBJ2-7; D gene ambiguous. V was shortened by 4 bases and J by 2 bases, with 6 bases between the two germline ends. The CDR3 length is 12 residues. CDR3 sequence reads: CASSSAPYEQYF. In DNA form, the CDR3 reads TGTGCCAGCAGTTCCGCCCCCTACGAGCAGTACTTC.

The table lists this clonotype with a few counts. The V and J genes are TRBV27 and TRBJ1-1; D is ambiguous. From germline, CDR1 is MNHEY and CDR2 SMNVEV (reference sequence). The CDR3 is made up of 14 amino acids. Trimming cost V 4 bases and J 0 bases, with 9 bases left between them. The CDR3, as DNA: TGTGCCAGCAGTTCCCCAGAGATGAACACTGAAGCTTTCTTT. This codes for CASSSPEMNTEAFF.

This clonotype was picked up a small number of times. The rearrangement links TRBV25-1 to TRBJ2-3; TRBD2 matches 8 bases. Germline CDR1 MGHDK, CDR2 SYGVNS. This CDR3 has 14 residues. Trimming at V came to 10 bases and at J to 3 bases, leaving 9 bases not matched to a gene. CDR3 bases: TGTGCCACCCCAGCGGGGGACGTGACAGATACGCAGTATTTT. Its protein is CATPAGDVTDTQYF.

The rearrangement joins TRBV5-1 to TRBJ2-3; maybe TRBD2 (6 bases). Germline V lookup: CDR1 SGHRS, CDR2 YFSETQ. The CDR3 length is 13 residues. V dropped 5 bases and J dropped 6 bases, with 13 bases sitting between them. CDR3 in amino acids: CASSFAGRDTQYF. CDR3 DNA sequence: TGCGCCAGCAGTTTTGCGGGGAGGGATACGCAGTATTTT.

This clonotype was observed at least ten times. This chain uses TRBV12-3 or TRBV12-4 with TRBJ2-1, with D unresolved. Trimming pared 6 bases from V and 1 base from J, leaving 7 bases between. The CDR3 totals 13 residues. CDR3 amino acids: CASRRGSYNEQFF. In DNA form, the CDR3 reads TGTGCCAGCAGACGTGGATCCTACAATGAGCAGTTCTTC.

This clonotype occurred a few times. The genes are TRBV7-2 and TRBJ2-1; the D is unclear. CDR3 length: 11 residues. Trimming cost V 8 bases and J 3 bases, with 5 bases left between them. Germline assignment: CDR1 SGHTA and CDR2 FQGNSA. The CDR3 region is CASELYNEQFF. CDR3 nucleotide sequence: TGTGCCAGCGAACTCTACAATGAGCAGTTCTTC.

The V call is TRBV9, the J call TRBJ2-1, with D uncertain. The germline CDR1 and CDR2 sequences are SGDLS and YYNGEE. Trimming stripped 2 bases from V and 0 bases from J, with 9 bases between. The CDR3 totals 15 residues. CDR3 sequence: CASSVADPSYNEQFF. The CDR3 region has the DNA TGTGCCAGCAGCGTGGCAGACCCCTCCTACAATGAGCAGTTCTTC.

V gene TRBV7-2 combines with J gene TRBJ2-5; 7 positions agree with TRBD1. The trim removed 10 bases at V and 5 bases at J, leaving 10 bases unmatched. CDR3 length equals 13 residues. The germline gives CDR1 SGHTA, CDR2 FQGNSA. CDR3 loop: CATRQGAWETQYF. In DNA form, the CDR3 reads TGTGCCACACGACAGGGCGCATGGGAGACCCAGTACTTC.

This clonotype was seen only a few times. The chain's CDR3 is CASSPTSGGPRFF. In DNA, the CDR3 is TGTGCCAGCAGTCCGACTAGCGGGGGGCCGCGGTTCTTC. The rearrangement joins TRBV12-3 or TRBV12-4 to TRBJ2-1; 13 nucleotides agree with TRBD2. This CDR3 contains 13 residues. Trimming took 5 bases from V and 15 from J; bases not matched to a gene: 7.

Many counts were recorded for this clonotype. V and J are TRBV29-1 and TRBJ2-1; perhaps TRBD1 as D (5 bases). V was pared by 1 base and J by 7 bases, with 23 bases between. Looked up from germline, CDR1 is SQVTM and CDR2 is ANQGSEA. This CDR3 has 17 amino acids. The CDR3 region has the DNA TGCAGCGTTGAAGCTCTCGCAATAACCCAGACAGCGAATGAGCAGTTCTTC. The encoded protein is CSVEALAITQTANEQFF.